The clone carrying this T cell receptor beta chain was detected a few times. The antigen is not known. This sample stems from a study of metastatic and nonmetastatic thyroid tumors. Overall study findings and caveats: Reports indicated that malignant thyroid tumors showed significantly higher TCR beta diversity than benign nodules did, in blood and tumor.

This CDR3 is 10 amino acids long. V lost 10 bases and J lost 0, with 3 bases in between. Until they underwent thyroid surgery, no patient had received any treatment. The authors' processing: The authors used CDR3 differences across clinicopathological groups to build a distant-metastasis classifier for papillary thyroid cancer. TCRdb re-analyzed the PCR reads using MiXCR. The V and J calls shown here were made by TCRdb, not taken from the authors' results. The sample records some 7,400 clones, 28% being singletons. The sequenced material came from adjacent normal tissue. This chain links TRBV6-7 with TRBJ1-2, with no clear D. TRBV6-7 counts as an open reading frame of uncertain function. This clonotype was sampled from a male donor with papillary thyroid cancer or a benign thyroid nodule (not recorded which). Some clones in this sample may be carry-over from other donors' samples. Here the CDR3 reads CATPNYGYTF. CDR3 bases: TGTGCCACCCCTAACTATGGCTACACCTTC.